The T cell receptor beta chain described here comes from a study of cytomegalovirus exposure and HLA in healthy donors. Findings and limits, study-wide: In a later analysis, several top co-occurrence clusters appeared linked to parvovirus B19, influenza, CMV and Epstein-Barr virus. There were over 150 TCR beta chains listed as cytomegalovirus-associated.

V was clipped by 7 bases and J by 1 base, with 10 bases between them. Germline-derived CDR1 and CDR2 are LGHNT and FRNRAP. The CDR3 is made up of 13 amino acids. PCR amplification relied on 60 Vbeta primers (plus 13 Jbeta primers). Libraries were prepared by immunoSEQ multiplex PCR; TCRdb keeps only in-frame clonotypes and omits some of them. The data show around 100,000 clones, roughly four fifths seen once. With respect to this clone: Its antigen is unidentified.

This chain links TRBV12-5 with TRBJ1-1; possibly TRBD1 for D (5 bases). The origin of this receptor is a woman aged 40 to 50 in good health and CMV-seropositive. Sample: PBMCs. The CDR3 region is CASALTGNTEAFF. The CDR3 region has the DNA TGTGCTAGTGCCCTAACAGGGAACACTGAAGCTTTCTTT.